A selection of T cell receptor beta chains follows, all from one sample in a study of blood T cells in healthy people across ages. From the 5' RACE reads, TCRdb called clonotypes with MiXCR, one entry per CDR3 protein. The sample contains 700,000 to 1,000,000 distinct CDR3 sequences, approximately 44% of which appear only once. Material for sequencing was blood. The source is a man in his 60s in good health. Each CDR3 is given with its conserved first and last residue. Each record gives: V gene, clone size, J gene, CDR3 length, D gene, CDR3 DNA, CDR3 protein. A D gene is named only where the DNA matches it firmly. Clone size is not always given. Where it is, it says once, few, many or a class for expanded clones.

TRBV6-5,many,TRBJ2-5,15,.,TGTGCCAGCAGTCCACTTCTTTCGATCCAAGAGACCCAGTACTTC,CASSPLLSIQETQYF
TRBV5-1,.,TRBJ2-7,13,.,TGCGCCAGCAGGTCGGCCAATTCCTACGAGCAGTACTTC,CASRSANSYEQYF
TRBV9,few,TRBJ1-2,18,.,TGTGCCAGCAGCGCGCCCCAATCGAACGGGTCAGGCGGGTATGGCTACACCTTC,CASSAPQSNGSGGYGYTF
TRBV14,.,TRBJ2-7,15,.,TGTGCCAGCAGCCAGATTAGTGATCTCTACAATGAGCAGTACTTC,CASSQISDLYNEQYF
TRBV2,.,TRBJ1-2,14,.,TGTGCCAGCAGTGAAGGAGCAGTCTTCTATGGCTACATCTTC,CASSEGAVFYGYIF
TRBV20-1,.,TRBJ1-4,13,.,TGCAGTGCTAGAGGGACCACTCCTGAAAAACTGTTTTTT,CSARGTTPEKLFF
TRBV9,.,TRBJ2-5,14,.,TGTGCCAGCTCCCCCCGGGCAGGGAGGGAGACCCAGTACTTC,CASSPRAGRETQYF
TRBV4-1,many,TRBJ2-3,15,.,TGCGCCAGCAGCCAACCAAGGACTGGCACAGATACGCAGTATTTT,CASSQPRTGTDTQYF
TRBV7-9,.,TRBJ1-2,16,.,TGTGCCAACACTCGGACGTTTGGGGGTTACTCCTATGGCTACACCTTC,CANTRTFGGYSYGYTF
TRBV12-3/TRBV12-4,.,TRBJ2-5,16,.,TGTGCCAGCAGTTATTCCCTACTAGCTGACGCTGGGGACCAGTACTTC,CASSYSLLADAGDQYF
TRBV20-1,.,TRBJ2-2,17,.,TGCAGTGCTAGGAATCAGGGTAGTACGCCGAACACCGGGGAGCTGTTTTTT,CSARNQGSTPNTGELFF
TRBV7-9,.,TRBJ2-1,14,TRBD2,TGTGCCAGCAGCCGGGGACTAGCGGGCCATGAGCAGTTCTTC,CASSRGLAGHEQFF
TRBV29-1,.,TRBJ1-2,10,.,TGCAGCGTTGAAGAATCCTACTACACCTTC,CSVEESYYTF
TRBV7-2,few,TRBJ2-7,15,TRBD2,TGTGCCAGCAGCTACTCGACTAGCGGGACCTACGAGCAGTACTTC,CASSYSTSGTYEQYF
TRBV7-2,.,TRBJ1-6,14,.,TGTGCCAGCAGCTCCCAGGGAAGCGATTCACCCCTCCACTTT,CASSSQGSDSPLHF
TRBV29-1,.,TRBJ1-2,13,TRBD1,TGCAGCGTTGCTGAGGGACAGAACTATGGCTACACCTTC,CSVAEGQNYGYTF
TRBV10-2,.,TRBJ2-5,12,.,TGCGCCAGCAGGGGGCCGGCAGAGACCCAGTACTTC,CASRGPAETQYF
TRBV29-1,.,TRBJ2-1,14,TRBD1,TGCGGCGTCCTGACAGGGGACGGGTACAATGAGCAGTTCTTC,CGVLTGDGYNEQFF
TRBV15,.,TRBJ1-2,14,.,TGTGCCACCAGCAGAGAGTCAGGCAACTATGGCTACACCTTC,CATSRESGNYGYTF
TRBV7-9,many,TRBJ2-5,14,.,TGTGCCAGCAGCCAAGACTCAACAGGCTCGGCCCAGTACTTC,CASSQDSTGSAQYF
TRBV20-1,.,TRBJ1-1,11,TRBD1,TGCAGTGCTAGGACAGGGGGCAAAGCTTTCTTT,CSARTGGKAFF
TRBV18,.,TRBJ2-5,14,TRBD1,TGTGCCAGCTCCCGGACAGGGGTACGGGAGACCCAGTACTTC,CASSRTGVRETQYF
TRBV12-3/TRBV12-4,.,TRBJ1-1,15,TRBD1,TGTGCCAGCAGAACCGGGACAGCCTTGAACACTGAAGCTTTCTTT,CASRTGTALNTEAFF
TRBV7-2,.,TRBJ2-5,15,.,TGTGCCAGCAGCTTTCCCGAGGGCAGGGTGGAGACCCAGTACTTC,CASSFPEGRVETQYF
TRBV10-3,.,TRBJ1-2,15,.,TGTGCCATCAGTGATCCCGGAGCCCTAAGTTATGGCTACACCTTC,CAISDPGALSYGYTF
TRBV6-1,few,TRBJ2-1,14,TRBD2,TGTGCCAGCAGCGTTAGCGGGAACTACAATGAGCAGTTCTTC,CASSVSGNYNEQFF
TRBV27,.,TRBJ2-3,13,TRBD2,TGTGCCAGTGGACTAGCCAACACAGATACGCAGTATTTT,CASGLANTDTQYF
TRBV7-2,.,TRBJ2-7,15,.,TGTGCCAGCAGCTTAATAGGGTATAGCAGCTACGAGCAGTACTTC,CASSLIGYSSYEQYF
TRBV5-1,.,TRBJ2-3,15,.,TGCGCCAGCAGCTTGGAGTCCGGGGCTCAAGATACGCAGTATTTT,CASSLESGAQDTQYF
TRBV20-1,.,TRBJ2-1,15,.,TGCAGTGCCAAAGTGGGGAGGGGGCCCTACAATGAGCAGTTCTTC,CSAKVGRGPYNEQFF
TRBV20-1,few,TRBJ2-7,15,.,TGCAGTGCTAGTTGGGTTGGCAGGGAAGGCCACGAGCAGTACTTC,CSASWVGREGHEQYF
TRBV7-9,few,TRBJ2-7,12,TRBD2,TGTGCCAGCAGAGCCGGGGGGGTCGAGCAGTACTTC,CASRAGGVEQYF
TRBV3-1,once,TRBJ2-5,16,TRBD2,TGTGCCAGCAGCCAGACTAGCGGGGGGTTTCAAGAGACCCAGTACTTC,CASSQTSGGFQETQYF
TRBV4-1,few,TRBJ2-2,18,TRBD2,TGCGCCAGCAGCCAAATGGGAGCGGGGGGGCCGCGTACCGGGGAGCTGTTTTTT,CASSQMGAGGPRTGELFF
TRBV7-3,.,TRBJ2-6,16,TRBD1,TGTGCCAGCAGTTCCGACAGGGGCAATGGGGCCAACGTCCTGACTTTC,CASSSDRGNGANVLTF
TRBV25-1,.,TRBJ2-3,13,.,TGTGCCAGCACCCCGGGCCCACCAGATACGCAGTATTTT,CASTPGPPDTQYF
TRBV11-1,.,TRBJ2-5,14,TRBD1,TGTGCCAGCAGCGCCGGGACAGGGGAGGAGACCCAGTACTTC,CASSAGTGEETQYF
TRBV28,once,TRBJ2-3,15,.,TGTGCCAGCAGTTTGGTGGGGGAACCCACAGATACGCAGTATTTT,CASSLVGEPTDTQYF
TRBV6-6,.,TRBJ2-5,16,TRBD2,TGTGCCAGCAGCCCCGGGGGGAACACGGGGCAAGAGACCCAGTACTTC,CASSPGGNTGQETQYF
TRBV7-9,many,TRBJ1-5,14,TRBD1,TGTGCCAGCAGCTTGGGACAGGGGAATCAGCCCCAGCATTTT,CASSLGQGNQPQHF
TRBV20-1,.,TRBJ2-5,12,.,TGCAGTGCTGCTAGCGATGGGGAGACCCAGTACTTC,CSAASDGETQYF
TRBV5-5,few,TRBJ1-2,15,TRBD1,TGTGCCAGCAGCTTACGTGACAGGGGACTCTATGGCTACACCTTC,CASSLRDRGLYGYTF
TRBV12-3/TRBV12-4,.,TRBJ2-3,16,TRBD2,TGTGCCAGCAGTAAACAGCGGGGGGGCCTTACAGATACGCAGTATTTT,CASSKQRGGLTDTQYF
TRBV10-3,few,TRBJ2-5,16,TRBD1,TGTGCCATCAGTGAGACCGGGACAGAACAGCAAGAGACCCAGTACTTC,CAISETGTEQQETQYF
TRBV11-2,.,TRBJ2-1,11,.,TGTGCCAGCAGCTTAGATTGGGGGGAGTTCTTC,CASSLDWGEFF
TRBV4-1,.,TRBJ2-5,18,TRBD2,TGCGCCAGCAGCCAAGACAGCACTAGCGGGGGGGCAGGAGAGACCCAGTACTTC,CASSQDSTSGGAGETQYF
TRBV9,.,TRBJ2-7,13,.,TGTGCCAGTTCTAGCACGGGTAACAATGAGCAGTACTTC,CASSSTGNNEQYF
TRBV29-1,.,TRBJ2-7,12,.,TGCAGCGTTGGGCCAGGACCCTACGAGCAGTACTTC,CSVGPGPYEQYF
TRBV20-1,.,TRBJ2-3,14,.,TGCAGTGCTAGAGATCTGGGGGGTCGGGATACGCAGTATTTT,CSARDLGGRDTQYF
TRBV9,.,TRBJ2-5,16,TRBD2,TGTGCCAGCAGCAACCTTAGCGGGGGCGCCTCGGAGACCCAGTACTTC,CASSNLSGGASETQYF
TRBV20-1,.,TRBJ1-6,16,.,TGCAGTGCTAGAGATAGCCTCGTGCCCTATAATTCACCCCTCCACTTT,CSARDSLVPYNSPLHF
TRBV3-1,few,TRBJ1-2,16,.,TGTGCCAGCAGTCCATTGGGACTGAACCGCCCCTATGGCTACACCTTC,CASSPLGLNRPYGYTF
TRBV20-1,.,TRBJ2-5,11,.,TGCAGTGCGACAGACCAAGAGACCCAGTACTTC,CSATDQETQYF
TRBV7-8,few,TRBJ2-1,15,TRBD2,TGTGCCAGCAGCCGGGGGGGGGGCTGGTTCAATGAGCAGTTCTTC,CASSRGGGWFNEQFF
TRBV7-2,.,TRBJ1-6,15,.,TGTGCCAGCAGCTTACTGGGCCTGAATAATTCACCCCTCCACTTT,CASSLLGLNNSPLHF